Following are 18 T cell receptor beta chains from one sample sequenced in a study of cytomegalovirus exposure and HLA in healthy donors. The study ran its PCR with 60 Vbeta and 13 Jbeta primers. The table came from immunoSEQ multiplex PCR; TCRdb's copy has only in-frame clones and leaves some out. The sample has a few hundred thousand clones; 92% are singletons. The material sequenced was PBMCs. Receptor source: a girl aged 2 to 10 in good health and CMV-seronegative.

This clone was recorded only once. This chain connects TRBV25-1 to TRBJ2-4; TRBD2 matches 9 bases. This CDR3 is 17 amino acids long. V lost 2 bases, J lost 7 bases, and 12 bases stayed unmatched. The germline V gene encodes CDR1 MGHDK and CDR2 SYGVNS. The CDR3 bases are TGTGCCAGCAGTGAACCCCTAGCGGGGAGACCCGGGAACATTCAGTACTTC. Its protein is CASSEPLAGRPGNIQYF.

The table lists this clone with a few counts. V is TRBV7-9 and J is TRBJ2-1; D remains ambiguous. Trimming left V 1 base short and J 13 bases short, with 8 bases between. The CDR3 covers 11 residues. Germline lookup yields CDR1 SEHNR and CDR2 FQNEAQ (reference sequence). The CDR3 nucleotides read TGTGCCAGCAGCTTAGGGCCCAACCAGTTCTTC. Translating it yields CASSLGPNQFF.

The rearrangement uses TRBV2 and TRBJ2-5; 9 nucleotides match TRBD2. V was clipped by 4 bases and J by 5 bases; unmatched bases: 11. From germline, CDR1 is SNHLY and CDR2 FYNNEI. This CDR3 is 16 amino acids long. The CDR3 nucleotides read TGTGCCAGCAGTGTCGTTCGCGGGGGGGCGCTGGAGACCCAGTACTTC. Protein: CASSVVRGGALETQYF.

The genes are TRBV27 and TRBJ2-5, with 12 bases that match TRBD2. Germline CDR1 is MNHEY and CDR2 is SMNVEV (reference sequence). With 5 bases clipped from V and 5 bases from J, the junction kept 6 bases outside the gene matches. This CDR3 is built from 15 residues. For the CDR3, the DNA is TGTGCCAGCAGTCCGGCTAGCGGGGGGGCGGAGACCCAGTACTTC. Its translation: CASSPASGGAETQYF.

The chain uses TRBV5-1 and TRBJ2-6; 8 nucleotides agree with TRBD2. CDR1 is SGHRS, CDR2 YFSETQ, per germline. The CDR3 extends over 19 amino acids. Trimming cost V 0 bases and J 0 bases; bases outside gene matches: 8. The CDR3 loop is CASSLAKVSGASGANVLTF. CDR3 in DNA: TGCGCCAGCAGCTTGGCCAAAGTTAGCGGGGCCTCTGGGGCCAACGTCCTGACTTTC.

This clone came up once. The genes are TRBV27 and TRBJ2-3; D may be TRBD2 (6 bases). Trimming left V 0 bases short and J 2 bases short, with 12 bases between. The CDR3 is made up of 16 amino acids. Germline CDR1 reads MNHEY; CDR2 reads SMNVEV (reference sequence). In DNA, the CDR3 is TGTGCCAGCAGTTTATCCGGGGGTGTCCCCACAGATACGCAGTATTTT. As protein: CASSLSGGVPTDTQYF.

The chain links TRBV27 to TRBJ2-5, with 7 bases identical to TRBD1. CDR1 is MNHEY, CDR2 SMNVEV, per germline (reference sequence). This CDR3 is built from 11 residues. V gave up 6 bases and J gave up 11 bases; unmatched junction bases: 6. This chain's CDR3 is CASRTRDRQYF. The CDR3 nucleotides read TGTGCCAGCAGAACCCGGGACAGACAGTACTTC.

The V and J genes are TRBV6-5 and TRBJ2-7; 13 bases are a match to TRBD2. V lost 7 bases, J lost 2 bases, and 5 bases stayed unmatched. CDR1 MNHEY and CDR2 SVGAGI come from the germline V gene. The CDR3 is 15 residues long. The chain's CDR3 is CASTRLAGGTYEQYF. CDR3 DNA: TGTGCCAGCACTAGACTAGCGGGGGGAACCTACGAGCAGTACTTC.

The rearrangement joins TRBV30 to TRBJ1-1; 10 nucleotides line up with TRBD1. The CDR3 covers 15 residues. Germline lookup yields CDR1 GTSNPN and CDR2 SVGIG (reference sequence). V shed 3 bases and J 0 bases; nucleotides not matched to a gene: 4. The CDR3 sequence is CAWRGDRGVNTEAFF. The CDR3 DNA reads as TGTGCCTGGAGGGGGGACAGGGGCGTGAACACTGAAGCTTTCTTT.

V is TRBV30 and J is TRBJ2-5; 8 bases are a match to TRBD1. The end of the DNA aligns better with TRBJ2-7, so the J call may be wrong. Germline values: CDR1 GTSNPN, CDR2 SVGIG (reference sequence). The CDR3 has 14 residues. Here the CDR3 reads CAWETGAPSYEQYF. The CDR3 bases are TGTGCCTGGGAGACAGGGGCCCCCAGCTACGAGCAGTACTTC.

The chain carries TRBV5-1 and TRBJ1-6; 8 bases are a match to TRBD1. The CDR3 contains 16 residues. The germline V gene has CDR1 SGHRS and CDR2 YFSETQ. The junction had 7 bases not matched to a gene; V was cut back by 0 bases and J by 8 bases. The CDR3: CASSLVVGTGDSPLHF. CDR3 sequence (DNA): TGCGCCAGCAGCTTGGTAGTAGGGACAGGAGATTCACCCCTCCACTTT.

J is TRBJ2-2 and V is TRBV19, with TRBD2 as a possible D gene (6 bases). This CDR3 comprises 15 residues. Trimming cost V 5 bases and J 1 base, with 11 bases left between them. Germline CDR1 is LNHDA and CDR2 is SQIVND (reference sequence). CDR3 in DNA: TGTGCCAGTAGTCTCGTTAGCGGGAACACCGGGGAGCTGTTTTTT. This encodes CASSLVSGNTGELFF.

The CDR3 DNA is TGTGCCAGCAGTTATCCGGGACTAGCGGGGGGGCCGGGATCGGCAGATACGCAGTATTTT. Its translation is CASSYPGLAGGPGSADTQYF. The rearrangement links TRBV6-7 to TRBJ2-3, with 16 bases aligning to TRBD2. TRBV6-7 carries the ORF label, with uncertain function. V lost 3 bases, J lost 4 bases, and 13 bases stayed unmatched. The length of the CDR3 is 20 residues.

This clone showed up just once. The chain employs TRBV2 and TRBJ2-3, with 9 bases matching TRBD1. The CDR3 spans 15 residues. In germline, CDR1 is SNHLY, CDR2 FYNNEI. The V and J ends lost 3 bases and 4 bases, in that order; junction bases with no gene match: 5. The CDR3 DNA follows: TGTGCCAGCAGTGACGACCGGGACAGGGCAGATACGCAGTATTTT. It translates to CASSDDRDRADTQYF.

The V and J genes are TRBV19 and TRBJ1-2; 7 bases match TRBD1. Trimming at V came to 9 bases and at J to 2 bases, leaving 6 bases not matched to a gene. CDR3 length: 13 residues. Germline V gene data show CDR1 as LNHDA and CDR2 as SQIVND (reference sequence). The chain's CDR3 is CASRDRTNYGYTF. The DNA for the CDR3 is TGTGCCAGCAGGGACAGAACAAACTATGGCTACACCTTC.

This chain links TRBV6-5 with TRBJ2-2; 9 bases are a match to TRBD2. Losses at the gene ends were 6 bases for V and 7 bases for J; bases not matched to a gene: 9. The length of the CDR3 is 15 residues. Per germline, CDR1 MNHEY and CDR2 SVGAGI. DNA for the CDR3: TGTGCCAGCAGGCTAGCGGGAATTAGTGGCGGGGAGCTGTTTTTT. Translation: CASRLAGISGGELFF.

The chain couples TRBV25-1 to TRBJ2-3; D gene unclear. The germline V gene encodes CDR1 MGHDK and CDR2 SYGVNS. CDR3 length: 14 residues. Between the trimmed V and J ends, which lost 6 bases and 0 bases, there was a span of 10 bases. The CDR3: CASRLRASTDTQYF. As DNA, the CDR3 is TGTGCCAGCAGACTACGTGCTAGCACAGATACGCAGTATTTT.

The CDR3 is CASSSGLATYEQYF. The DNA for the CDR3 is TGTGCCAGCAGCTCGGGACTAGCGACCTACGAGCAGTACTTC. The chain uses TRBV5-6 and TRBJ2-7; 10 nucleotides line up with TRBD2. In germline, CDR1 is SGHDT, CDR2 YYEEEE. This CDR3 comprises 14 residues. The junction had 2 bases not matched to a gene; V was cut back by 3 bases and J by 2 bases.